The present entry profiles one T cell receptor beta chain with its context. Its antigen is unidentified. The data belong to a study of T and B cells in COVID-19 patients. Whole-study context: Blood was sampled from COVID-19 patients who were either actively infected or recovered. Of over 19 active-infection patients, approximately 12 were critically ill with mechanical ventilation or extracorporeal membrane oxygenation.

Multiplex PCR with BIOMED2 TRB-A/B primer pools amplified TRB rearrangements. MiXCR, applied by TCRdb to the multiplex PCR reads, yields one record per CDR3 protein. The sample lists 6,000 or so distinct CDR3 sequences; 33% were seen once. Blood genomic DNA input for TRB amplification was about 240-500 ng. Study-level findings and limits: At recovery TRB diversity and richness exceeded healthy donors, after highly clonal active COVID-19 repertoires. There were more than 2,000 TCR clusters exclusive to the recovered cohort, 31 with low generation probability.

V lost 10 bases and J lost 6; bases outside the gene matches: 5. This CDR3 comprises 12 residues. Sample: blood. The chain recombines TRBV12-3 or TRBV12-4 with TRBJ1-1, with TRBD1 matching 10 bases. The source is a human donor with active COVID-19. CDR3 in amino acids: CATGTGVSEAFF. The CDR3 nucleotides read TGTGCCACTGGGACAGGGGTTTCTGAAGCTTTCTTT.